The clone carrying this TCR beta chain was observed a handful of times. At the DNA level, this CDR3 is encoded by other sequences in the same sample as well. Trimming removed 3 bases at V and 2 bases at J, with 13 bases between. This CDR3 has 14 residues. The V gene's germline CDR1 is DFQATT and CDR2 SNEGSKA (reference sequence). The method was immunoSEQ multiplex PCR; TCRdb's version includes in-frame clones alone and lacks a portion of them. Of under 200,000 clones in the sample, just under 85% were seen once. This sample is part of a study of blood T cell repertoires in COVID-19. Across the study: PBMCs, B-cell-depleted T cells, or T cells provided the cDNA or gDNA that made up the material.

The sequenced sample consisted of peripheral blood. The rearrangement links TRBV20-1 to TRBJ1-1; D is possibly TRBD1 (5 bases). The receptor was isolated from a man between 60 and 75 years old with COVID-19, enrolled during active disease. The CDR3 spells CSASPGGLNTEAFF. The CDR3 coding sequence is TGCAGTGCTAGTCCGGGGGGTCTTAACACTGAAGCTTTCTTT.